The clone carrying this T cell receptor (beta chain) was recorded at least ten times. Its antigen is undetermined. The CDR3 has 16 residues. Germline V gene lookup returns CDR1 SEHNR and CDR2 FQNEAQ (reference sequence). V trimming: 5 bases; J trimming: 1 base; junction bases outside the gene matches: 9. The sample comes from a study of blood T cells in healthy people across ages. Through a sample-barcoded 5' primer and a J-beta primer mix, a second PCR was run for about 7 to 12 cycles. Each cDNA molecule was tagged by a template-switch adaptor that had 12 random nucleotides. Sequencing of every sample gave 2.5 million or more CDR3-containing paired-end reads. TCRdb recomputed calls from the 5' RACE reads with MiXCR, one row per CDR3 protein. Found here are 600,000 or so distinct CDR3 sequences, approximately 30% of them singletons; the top ten hold about a sixth. Regarding the study as a whole: It was not possible, with unsorted PBMCs, to conclusively compare naive and antigen-experienced cells.

The chain couples TRBV7-9 to TRBJ2-7; 9 bases line up with TRBD1. The sequence was obtained from a woman older than 75 in good health. What was sequenced was blood. The CDR3 DNA is TGTGCCAGCAGCCCCTATTCCGGGACAGGGTCCTACGAGCAGTACTTC. Translating it yields CASSPYSGTGSYEQYF.